This T cell receptor (beta chain) derives from a study of T cell responses to AZD1222 COVID-19 vaccine. From germline, CDR1 is SGHAT and CDR2 FQNNGV. With V trimmed by 5 bases and J by 4 bases, 10 bases remained unmatched. This CDR3 has 16 amino acids. Sequenced by immunoSEQ multiplex PCR; TCRdb stores in-frame clones only, minus some. The table lists approximately 180,000 clones, 85% to 90% of them singletons. Worth noting for this clone: Its antigen is not known.

Study-level findings and limits: Recipients of AZD1222 seropositive at baseline numbered only 6 or 7. Clonal diversity was possibly underestimated, and the donors were mostly white British, with more females.

The V call is TRBV11-2, the J call TRBJ1-3; TRBD1 matches 8 bases. The sample in question was peripheral blood, obtained on day 0 of AZD1222 vaccination. This clonotype was sampled from an adult in good health. This chain's CDR3 is CASSHWGDRRGNTIYF. The CDR3 DNA reads as TGTGCCAGCAGCCACTGGGGGGACAGGAGGGGAAACACCATATATTTT.